The T cell receptor beta chain under discussion was sequenced for a study of blood T cells in healthy people across ages. Overall study results and limits: A roughly linear age-dependent decrease characterized TCR beta diversity per million T cells.

The authors ran a second PCR of about 6 to 11 cycles using a sample-barcoded 5' primer and a J-beta primer mix. MiXCR was run by TCRdb on the 5' RACE reads, yielding one entry per CDR3 protein. The sample consists of 1.2 million to 1.5 million distinct CDR3 sequences, approximately 63% of them appearing once. This clonotype appeared many times. Its antigen is as yet unknown. Looked up from germline, CDR1 is MNHEY and CDR2 is SVGAGI. The CDR3 is 13 residues long. The V end was cut by 2 bases, the J end by 2 bases, with 6 bases between. Sample: blood. The receptor was derived from a man younger than 30 in good health. This chain uses TRBV6-5 with TRBJ2-5; D is ambiguous. The CDR3: CASSYGQQETQYF. CDR3 DNA: TGTGCCAGCAGTTACGGCCAACAAGAGACCCAGTACTTC.